What follows are 10 T cell receptor beta chains derived from one specimen sequenced in a study of T cell repertoires in cytomegalovirus infection. Their recognized antigens are unknown. TCRdb re-called the reads through MiXCR, storing one row per CDR3 protein. The profile covers just over 450,000 distinct CDR3 sequences, with roughly 42% appearing a single time and around 44% taken by the ten largest. This specimen consisted of cultured PBMCs, obtained from culture after CMV antigen stimulation. These receptors originate from a human donor in good health (CMV status not recorded). Some clones in this sample may be carry-over from other donors' samples.

This clonotype was seen many times. The rearrangement joins TRBV12-3 or TRBV12-4 to TRBJ2-7; 7 bases are shared with TRBD1. The CDR3 is 13 amino acids. The V and J ends lost 4 bases and 1 base, in that order; junction bases with no gene match: 1. CDR3 sequence: CASSSGGSYEQYF. The DNA for the CDR3 is TGTGCCAGCAGTTCAGGGGGATCCTACGAGCAGTACTTC.

The chain uses TRBV7-8 and TRBJ1-2, with D unclear. The CDR3 is 12 amino acids. Trimming stripped 3 bases from V and 8 bases from J, with 10 bases between. CDR1 and CDR2 from the germline V gene are SGHVS and FQNEAQ. CDR3 nucleotide sequence: TGTGCCAGCAGCTTGTTTGGATCGGGCTACACCTTC. Residues: CASSLFGSGYTF.

The DNA for the CDR3 is TGTGCCAGCGCCCTGGGAGGGGAGGACATTCAGTACTTC. Its protein product is CASALGGEDIQYF. The chain uses TRBV12-3 or TRBV12-4 and TRBJ2-4; the match to TRBD2 covers 7 bases. The CDR3 spans 13 residues. J lost 8 bases, V lost 8 bases, and 9 bases had no gene match.

The J gene is TRBJ2-7, the V gene TRBV15, with D perhaps matching TRBD2 (5 bases). V was clipped by 0 bases and J by 3 bases, with 12 bases between them. The CDR3 totals 15 residues. CDR1 and CDR2 (germline): LNHNV, YYDKDF (reference sequence). In nucleotides, the CDR3 is TGTGCCACCAGCAGAGACCGGGAACCGTTCTACGAGCAGTACTTC. Its protein is CATSRDREPFYEQYF.

This clonotype was observed once. The chain links TRBV19 to TRBJ2-7; D is perhaps TRBD2 (6 bases). Trimming took off 6 bases at V and 2 bases at J, with 14 bases between the two ends. Germline loops: CDR1 LNHDA, CDR2 SQIVND (reference sequence). The CDR3 contains 14 residues. DNA for the CDR3: TGTGCCAGTAGCCCCCGGGACTTAACCTACGAGCAGTACTTC. This translates into CASSPRDLTYEQYF.

The CDR3 region is CSAVRGQETQYF. The CDR3 DNA is TGCAGTGCCGTCCGGGGTCAAGAGACCCAGTACTTC. The V and J genes are TRBV20-1 and TRBJ2-5, with D possibly matching TRBD2 (5 bases). V lost 6 bases to trimming and J lost 2 bases, with 10 bases between them. The CDR3 consists of 12 residues. Looked up from germline, CDR1 is DFQATT and CDR2 is SNEGSKA (reference sequence).

The table lists this clonotype with many counts. J is TRBJ2-5 and V is TRBV7-8; unclear D gene. Deletions cut 5 bases from V and 0 bases from J, with 16 bases between. The CDR3 contains 16 residues. Germline CDR1 SGHVS, CDR2 FQNEAQ. Here the CDR3 reads CASSPPRLANQETQYF. The CDR3 nucleotides read TGTGCCAGCAGCCCCCCGAGACTCGCCAACCAAGAGACCCAGTACTTC.

This clonotype has just a few counts. This sequence joins TRBV10-3 and TRBJ1-1; maybe TRBD1 (5 bases). The CDR3 consists of 12 residues. Germline lookup yields CDR1 ENHRY and CDR2 SYGVKD. V gave up 7 bases and J gave up 2 bases, with 8 bases separating them. The CDR3 DNA is TGTGCCATCAAGGGGACCAACACTGAAGCTTTCTTT. This translates into CAIKGTNTEAFF.

This clonotype was seen more than once but under ten times. The chain carries TRBV6-2 or TRBV6-3 and TRBJ1-1, with unresolved D. Germline V gives CDR1 MNHEY, CDR2 SVGEGT. This CDR3 has 14 residues. V lost 4 bases and J lost 1, with 10 bases in between. The CDR3 loop is CASSFALGNTEAFF. In DNA form, the CDR3 reads TGTGCCAGCAGTTTTGCCCTGGGGAACACTGAAGCTTTCTTT.

The chain uses TRBV28 and TRBJ2-7; D is undetermined. The CDR3 length is 15 residues. The V end was cut by 5 bases, the J end by 0 bases, with 14 bases between. Germline V gene sequence: CDR1 MDHEN, CDR2 SYDVKM. CDR3 sequence reads: CASSLGFFASYEQYF. CDR3 in DNA: TGTGCCAGCAGTCTGGGATTTTTCGCCTCCTACGAGCAGTACTTC.